Included here is one T cell receptor beta chain sequence, with context. This record comes from a study of control samples from healthy donors and cancer patients. Per the germline V gene, CDR1 is SGDLS and CDR2 is YYNGEE. The CDR3 covers 15 residues. Trimming pared 7 bases from V and 1 base from J, leaving 17 bases between. Produced via immunoSEQ multiplex PCR; TCRdb's table is partial and in-frame only. The table lists around 170,000 clones, roughly nine tenths of them singletons. The V and J genes are TRBV9 and TRBJ1-1; D is undetermined. Sequencing was performed on blood. This sequence originates from a man in his thirties or forties in good health. The CDR3 region has the DNA TGTGCCAGCGGAAGGTTATCTAAATCGAACACTGAAGCTTTCTTT. Protein product: CASGRLSKSNTEAFF.